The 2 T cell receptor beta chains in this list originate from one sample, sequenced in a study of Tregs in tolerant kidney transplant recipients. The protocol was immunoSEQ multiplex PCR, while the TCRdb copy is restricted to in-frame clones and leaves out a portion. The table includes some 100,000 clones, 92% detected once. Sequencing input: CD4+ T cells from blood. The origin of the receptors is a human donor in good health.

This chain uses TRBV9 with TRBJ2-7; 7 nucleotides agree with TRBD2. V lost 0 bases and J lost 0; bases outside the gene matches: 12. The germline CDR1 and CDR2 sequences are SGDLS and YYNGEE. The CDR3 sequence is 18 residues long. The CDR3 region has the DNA TGTGCCAGCAGCGTAGGTTTGGCTAGCGGACCGAGCTCCTACGAGCAGTACTTC. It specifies CASSVGLASGPSSYEQYF.

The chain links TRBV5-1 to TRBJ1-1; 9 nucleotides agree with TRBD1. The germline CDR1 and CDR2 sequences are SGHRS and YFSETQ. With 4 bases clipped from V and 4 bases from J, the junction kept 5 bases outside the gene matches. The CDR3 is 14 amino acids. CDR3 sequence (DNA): TGCGCCAGCAGCATATCGGACAGGGGCACTGAAGCTTTCTTT. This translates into CASSISDRGTEAFF.